These 28 T cell receptor beta chains were all obtained from the same sample, sequenced in a study of T cell repertoires in cytomegalovirus infection. TCRdb reprocessed the reads via MiXCR and lists one record per CDR3 protein. The sample has 150,000 to 200,000 distinct CDR3 sequences; approximately 19% are singletons. Sequencing input: PBMCs. These receptors were obtained from a human donor in good health (CMV status not recorded). Some clones in this sample may be carry-over from other donors' samples.

This chain joins TRBV19 and TRBJ1-2, with TRBD1 identical over 8 bases. Germline assignment: CDR1 LNHDA and CDR2 SQIVND (reference sequence). J lost 8 bases, V lost 5 bases, and 7 bases had no gene match. This CDR3 contains 13 residues. The CDR3: CASSSTGVGGYTF. The CDR3 nucleotides read TGTGCCAGTAGTTCGACAGGGGTCGGAGGCTACACCTTC.

This clonotype has more than one count but fewer than ten. The chain joins TRBV7-8 to TRBJ1-6; D unresolved. Germline lookup yields CDR1 SGHVS and CDR2 FQNEAQ. Trimming removed 5 bases from V and 7 bases from J, with 15 bases in between. The CDR3 totals 15 residues. CDR3 in DNA: TGTGCCAGCAGCCCAAGGACGGTTGCCAATTCACCCCTCCACTTT. Translation: CASSPRTVANSPLHF.

This clonotype was recorded a few times. The chain couples TRBV7-3 to TRBJ2-1; D uncertain. The CDR3 sequence is 15 residues long. CDR1 is SGHTA, CDR2 FQGTGA, per germline. V was shortened by 0 bases and J by 0 bases, with 6 bases between the two germline ends. CDR3 region: CASSLTPSSYNEQFF. CDR3 nucleotides: TGTGCCAGCAGCTTAACTCCTAGCTCCTACAATGAGCAGTTCTTC.

This clonotype came up many times. The rearrangement joins TRBV7-3 to TRBJ2-2; 7 bases match TRBD1. V gave up 3 bases and J gave up 8 bases; unmatched junction bases: 3. The CDR3 has 13 amino acids. Germline assignment: CDR1 SGHTA and CDR2 FQGTGA. CDR3 amino acids: CASSLTGKGELFF. The CDR3 coding sequence is TGTGCCAGCAGCTTGACAGGGAAGGGGGAGCTGTTTTTT.

This clonotype came up a few times. The V and J genes are TRBV6-2 or TRBV6-3 and TRBJ2-4, with 8 bases matching TRBD1. There are 16 residues in the CDR3. J gave up 2 bases and V 5 bases, and 8 bases lay outside the gene matches. Germline V CDR1 and CDR2: MNHEY, SVGEGT. CDR3: CASSRGQGLTKNIQYF. The CDR3 region has the DNA TGTGCCAGCAGTCGAGGACAGGGTTTGACCAAAAACATTCAGTACTTC.

This clonotype has ten or more counts. This chain joins TRBV28 and TRBJ2-7, with unresolved D. Trimming removed 6 bases at V and 1 base at J, with 16 bases between. This CDR3 contains 15 residues. CDR1 and CDR2 from the germline V gene are MDHEN and SYDVKM. CDR3: CASRYITQGSYEQYF. Written as DNA, the CDR3 is TGTGCCAGCAGATACATCACCCAAGGGTCCTACGAGCAGTACTTC. Combining the CDR3 with reference TRBV28 and TRBJ2-7 gives the whole variable domain DVKVTQSSRYLVKRTGEKVFLECVQDMDHENMFWYRQDPGLGLRLIYFSYDVKMKEKGDIPEGYSVSREKKERFSLILESASTNQTSMYLCASRYITQGSYEQYFGPGTRLTVT.

In its sample, this clonotype was seen a few times. This chain joins TRBV4-1 and TRBJ1-4, with D unclear. V was pared by 4 bases and J by 0 bases, with 12 bases between. The length of the CDR3 is 16 residues. Germline lookup yields CDR1 MGHRA and CDR2 YSYEKL. The CDR3 DNA is TGCGCCAGCAGCCTAGTTACACTTCCAACTAATGAAAAACTGTTTTTT. This sequence encodes CASSLVTLPTNEKLFF.

The chain uses TRBV6-2 or TRBV6-3 and TRBJ1-1, with D tentatively TRBD1 (6 bases). V lost 4 bases to trimming and J lost 1 base, with 13 bases between them. CDR3 length: 15 amino acids. Per germline, CDR1 MNHEY and CDR2 SVGEGT. This chain's CDR3 is CASSFRGLANTEAFF. DNA of the CDR3: TGTGCCAGCAGTTTCCGGGGGCTGGCGAACACTGAAGCTTTCTTT.

This clonotype was seen many times. The chain recombines TRBV6-2 or TRBV6-3 with TRBJ2-7; maybe TRBD1 (5 bases). Germline V CDR1 and CDR2: MNHEY, SVGEGT. Trimming removed 8 bases at V and 1 base at J, with 9 bases between. The CDR3 has 12 residues. The CDR3 here is CASGAPSYEQYF. The DNA for the CDR3 is TGTGCCAGCGGGGCACCATCCTACGAGCAGTACTTC.

This clonotype has just a few counts. The chain recombines TRBV19 with TRBJ1-2; the D gene is possibly TRBD1 (5 bases). Germline V gene lookup returns CDR1 LNHDA and CDR2 SQIVND (reference sequence). This CDR3 is 11 amino acids long. Trimming stripped 4 bases from V and 8 bases from J, with 8 bases between. CDR3 loop: CASSSDSGYTF. CDR3 nucleotides: TGTGCCAGTAGTAGCGACAGCGGCTACACCTTC.

The V and J genes are TRBV7-9 and TRBJ1-2; possibly TRBD1 for D (6 bases). V was cut by 5 bases and J by 8 bases, with 18 bases left in between. Per germline, CDR1 SEHNR and CDR2 FQNEAQ (reference sequence). The CDR3 consists of 14 residues. The CDR3 coding sequence is TGTGCCAGCAGCATCGCCACAGGGTCGGGGGGCTACACCTTC. Translating it yields CASSIATGSGGYTF. The variable domain in full, completed from reference TRBV7-9 and TRBJ1-2, reads DTGVSQNPRHKITKRGQNVTFRCDPISEHNRLYWYRQTLGQGPEFLTYFQNEAQLEKSRLLSDRFSAERPKGSFSTLEIQRTEQGDSAMYLCASSIATGSGGYTFGSGTRLTVV.

This clonotype was recorded a few times. V usage is TRBV10-3 and J usage is TRBJ1-5, with D unclear. V gave up 7 bases and J gave up 0 bases, with 7 bases separating them. This CDR3 is 13 amino acids long. In germline, CDR1 is ENHRY, CDR2 SYGVKD. The CDR3 region has the DNA TGTGCCATCAAGGACGGTAGCAATCAGCCCCAGCATTTT. As protein: CAIKDGSNQPQHF.

J is TRBJ2-3 and V is TRBV27; 11 nucleotides agree with TRBD2. Germline CDR1 MNHEY, CDR2 SMNVEV (reference sequence). V lost 6 bases to trimming and J lost 6 bases; unmatched junction nucleotides: 8. The CDR3 covers 15 residues. The DNA of the CDR3 is TGTGCCAGCAGCGGGCTAGCGGGAGGAGCCGATACGCAGTATTTT. As protein: CASSGLAGGADTQYF.

The V gene is TRBV12-3 or TRBV12-4, the J gene TRBJ1-1; the D is unclear. The CDR3 is made up of 13 amino acids. Trimming removed 6 bases from V and 11 bases from J, with 19 bases in between. Here the CDR3 reads CASRGTPASGAFF. The DNA for the CDR3 is TGTGCCAGCAGGGGAACACCGGCCAGCGGGGCTTTCTTT.

The chain employs TRBV12-3 or TRBV12-4 and TRBJ1-1; no clear D gene. The CDR3 is 15 amino acids. V lost 5 bases and J lost 0, with 13 bases in between. The CDR3 reads CASSRTRAMNTEAFF. CDR3 nucleotides: TGTGCCAGCAGTCGTACGAGGGCCATGAACACTGAAGCTTTCTTT.

The CDR3 protein is CASSSNRELNTEAFF. CDR3 sequence (DNA): TGTGCCAGCAGTTCAAACAGGGAACTAAACACTGAAGCTTTCTTT. The chain carries TRBV28 and TRBJ1-1; TRBD1 is a possible D gene (6 bases). CDR1 MDHEN and CDR2 SYDVKM come from the germline V gene. The CDR3 sequence is 15 residues long. Trimming removed 4 bases from V and 2 bases from J, with 14 bases in between.

Details on this clonotype: Possible read error: a much larger clone is one base away. The rearrangement joins TRBV7-2 to TRBJ2-7, with D possibly TRBD1 on 5 matching bases. The CDR3 has 14 amino acids. Per germline, CDR1 SGHTA and CDR2 FQGNSA. Trimming pared 5 bases from V and 4 bases from J, leaving 15 bases between. As DNA, the CDR3 is TGTGCCAGCAGCCAAAGGGCAGGGCCTTACGAGCAGTACTTC. It codes for CASSQRAGPYEQYF.

This clonotype has more than one count but fewer than ten. This chain links TRBV29-1 with TRBJ1-1, with D perhaps TRBD1 (6 bases). The germline CDR1 and CDR2 sequences are SQVTM and ANQGSEA. Deletions cut 6 bases from V and 0 bases from J, with 14 bases between. This CDR3 contains 14 residues. As DNA, the CDR3 is TGCAGCGTCCCGGGTTGGACAGTGAACACTGAAGCTTTCTTT. This translates into CSVPGWTVNTEAFF.

The sample holds many counts of this clonotype. This sequence joins TRBV7-2 and TRBJ2-3; 9 nucleotides line up with TRBD1. Germline CDR1 SGHTA, CDR2 FQGNSA. This CDR3 comprises 16 residues. V trimming: 0 bases; J trimming: 5 bases; junction bases outside the gene matches: 6. The CDR3 loop reads CASSLARGTGQDTQYF. The CDR3, as DNA: TGTGCCAGCAGCTTAGCGCGGGGGACAGGGCAAGATACGCAGTATTTT.

The chain employs TRBV30 and TRBJ2-3; D is possibly TRBD1 (5 bases). The CDR3 is 16 amino acids. The germline V gene has CDR1 GTSNPN and CDR2 SVGIG (reference sequence). The V end lost 2 bases, the J end lost 0 bases, and 15 bases lay between the germline ends. CDR3 DNA sequence: TGTGCCTGGAGTAAGGGGCAACCCAGTAGCACAGATACGCAGTATTTT. This codes for CAWSKGQPSSTDTQYF.

This sequence joins TRBV7-6 and TRBJ2-3; D gene ambiguous. CDR1 is SGHVS and CDR2 is FNYEAQ in the germline V gene. Trimming stripped 5 bases from V and 3 bases from J, with 15 bases between. The CDR3 covers 15 residues. CDR3 sequence: CASSPYTDWTDTQYF. The CDR3 nucleotides read TGTGCCAGCAGCCCCTACACCGACTGGACAGATACGCAGTATTTT. Full variable domain (outside the CDR3, taken from reference TRBV7-6 and TRBJ2-3): GAGVSQSPRYKVTKRGQDVALRCDPISGHVSLYWYRQALGQGPEFLTYFNYEAQQDKSGLPNDRFSAERPEGSISTLTIQRTEQRDSAMYRCASSPYTDWTDTQYFGPGTRLTVL.

There are a few counts of this clonotype. The chain links TRBV20-1 to TRBJ1-1; TRBD1 aligns across 7 bases. V shed 3 bases, J shed 5 bases, and the junction held 6 bases outside the gene matches. This CDR3 is built from 13 residues. Germline V gives CDR1 DFQATT, CDR2 SNEGSKA (reference sequence). The CDR3 is CSAREGAITEAFF. Written as DNA, the CDR3 is TGCAGTGCTAGGGAGGGGGCGATTACTGAAGCTTTCTTT.

This chain uses TRBV12-3 or TRBV12-4 with TRBJ1-6; D gene ambiguous. This CDR3 is 11 amino acids long. Deletions cut 5 bases from V and 7 bases from J, with 3 bases between. The CDR3 sequence is CASSANSPLHF. Here the CDR3 DNA reads TGTGCCAGCAGTGCAAATTCACCCCTCCACTTT.

There are many counts of this clonotype. The chain employs TRBV6-5 and TRBJ2-3; 7 positions agree with TRBD1. This CDR3 is 15 amino acids long. The V and J ends lost 4 bases and 0 bases, in that order; junction bases with no gene match: 4. Per the germline V gene, CDR1 is MNHEY and CDR2 is SVGAGI. The CDR3, as DNA: TGTGCCAGCAGTTCAGGGGGTTTGAGCACAGATACGCAGTATTTT. Residues: CASSSGGLSTDTQYF.

This clonotype was counted a few times. The chain employs TRBV12-5 and TRBJ2-7, with a weak D call TRBD2 (6 bases). From germline, CDR1 is LGHNT and CDR2 FRNRAP. This CDR3 contains 14 residues. With 0 bases removed from V and 2 bases from J, the gap between germline ends came to 8 bases. CDR3 sequence reads: CASGLVAGAYEQYF. DNA of the CDR3: TGTGCTAGTGGTTTGGTAGCGGGCGCCTACGAGCAGTACTTC.

This clonotype was observed a few times. This chain uses TRBV20-1 with TRBJ1-2; unclear D gene. Germline V gives CDR1 DFQATT, CDR2 SNEGSKA (reference sequence). Trimming left V 2 bases short and J 4 bases short, with 5 bases between. The CDR3 loop spans 11 amino acids. The CDR3 is CSARIGYGYTF. As DNA, the CDR3 is TGCAGTGCTAGAATTGGCTATGGCTACACCTTC.

V is TRBV4-1 and J is TRBJ1-5, with 8 bases matching TRBD1. CDR1 and CDR2 (germline): MGHRA, YSYEKL. V was clipped by 2 bases and J by 4 bases; unmatched bases: 16. The CDR3 loop spans 19 amino acids. CDR3 bases: TGCGCCAGCAGCCAAACATGGGGCCCGGGACAGGCCGGTAATCAGCCCCAGCATTTT. This gives the protein CASSQTWGPGQAGNQPQHF.

This clonotype was picked up many times. The V and J genes are TRBV6-6 and TRBJ1-3, with D unresolved. Germline CDR1 and CDR2: MNHNY and SVGAGI (reference sequence). The CDR3 is made up of 15 amino acids. The V end was cut by 0 bases, the J end by 4 bases, with 10 bases between. The CDR3 DNA follows: TGTGCCAGCAGTTACTCGAAAGGCAACGGAAACACCATATATTTT. Its translation: CASSYSKGNGNTIYF.